Listed below are T cell receptor beta chains from one sample, sequenced in a study of cytomegalovirus exposure and HLA in healthy donors. The method was immunoSEQ multiplex PCR; TCRdb's version includes in-frame clones alone and lacks a portion of them. The sample has approximately 91,000 clones, 70% to 85% seen once. Material: PBMCs. These receptors originate from a human donor in good health. Both conserved end residues are part of each CDR3. A D gene is named only where the DNA matches it firmly. Expanded clones get a size class; other rows say once, few or many, or leave the size out.

-	TRBV5-4	-	TRBJ2-2	TGTGCCAGCAGCTCAGGAGGTACAGGGGGGGCCACCGGGGAGCTGTTTTTT	CASSSGGTGGATGELFF
-	TRBV4-1	-	TRBJ2-2	TGCGCCAGCAGCCCTCTAATAACGAACACCGGGGAGCTGTTTTTT	CASSPLITNTGELFF
-	TRBV6-1	-	TRBJ1-2	TGTGCCAGCAGCCCCGGGGAGGGAGGGTATGGCTACACCTTC	CASSPGEGGYGYTF
-	TRBV28	TRBD1	TRBJ2-2	TGTGCCAGCAGTTTCCGGACAGGGGGCACCGGGGAGCTGTTTTTT	CASSFRTGGTGELFF
-	TRBV6-6	TRBD1	TRBJ1-4	TGTGCCAGCAGCTCCGGGACAGCGGATGAAAAACTGTTTTTT	CASSSGTADEKLFF
-	TRBV19	-	TRBJ2-1	TGTGCCAGTAGTAGGGGGGAGGCAGGGATTATCTACAATGAGCAGTTCTTC	CASSRGEAGIIYNEQFF
-	TRBV7-6	TRBD1	TRBJ2-3	TGTGCCAGCAGCTTAGCAAGGGGGCCAGATACGCAGTATTTT	CASSLARGPDTQYF
-	TRBV4-3	TRBD1	TRBJ1-2	TGCGCCAGCAGCCAAGATGGGGGACAGACTTATGGCTACACCTTC	CASSQDGGQTYGYTF
-	TRBV10-2	-	TRBJ1-3	TGCGCCAGCAGTGACAGGGGTGGAAACACCATATATTTT	CASSDRGGNTIYF
-	TRBV6-5	-	TRBJ1-4	TGTGCCAGCGCCGCTACAACTAATGAAAAACTGTTTTTT	CASAATTNEKLFF
-	TRBV6-6	-	TRBJ2-3	TGTGCCAGCAGCCCCCCGAGCGATACGCAGTATTTT	CASSPPSDTQYF
-	TRBV11-3	TRBD2	TRBJ2-7	TGTGCCAGCAGCTTCGGGGGGGAGCAGTACTTC	CASSFGGEQYF
-	TRBV7-2	-	TRBJ2-3	TGTGCCAGCAGCTCGACTAGGGCAGATACGCAGTATTTT	CASSSTRADTQYF
-	TRBV30	TRBD1	TRBJ2-6	TGTGCCTGGAGTCCCCGACAGGGATGGCCTGGGGCCAACGTCCTGACTTTC	CAWSPRQGWPGANVLTF
-	TRBV27	-	TRBJ1-1	TGTGCCAGCAGTTTAGTTCTGGGGCGTCCTGAAGCTTTCTTT	CASSLVLGRPEAFF
once	TRBV4-3	TRBD1	TRBJ1-3	TGCGCCAGCGGCCAAGGCAGGGGAGGACAGGCCTCGTCAGCGGGAAACACCATATATTTT	CASGQGRGGQASSAGNTIYF
-	TRBV27	-	TRBJ2-6	TGTGCCAGCAGCCTAATCTCTGGGGCCAACGTCCTGACTTTC	CASSLISGANVLTF
-	TRBV11-2	TRBD2	TRBJ2-3	TGTGCCAGCAGTTCTCTTAGCGGGAGTAGAAATACGCAGTATTTT	CASSSLSGSRNTQYF
few	TRBV2	TRBD2	TRBJ2-3	TGTGCCAGCAGAGACCAACTAGCGGGGGGAGAGGATACGCAGTATTTT	CASRDQLAGGEDTQYF
-	TRBV6-1	TRBD2	TRBJ2-1	TGTGCCAGCAAAGGGGTAGCGGGGGGGCACAATGAGCAGTTCTTC	CASKGVAGGHNEQFF
-	TRBV11-2	TRBD2	TRBJ2-1	TGTGCCAGCAGTTCAGCGGGGGGCTCATACAATGAGCAGTTCTTC	CASSSAGGSYNEQFF
-	TRBV5-1	-	TRBJ1-1	TGCGCCAGCAGCTTGGTGCCGGACATGAACACTGAAGCTTTCTTT	CASSLVPDMNTEAFF
-	TRBV5-1	TRBD1	TRBJ2-3	TGCGCCAGTAAAGACAGGGAAACAGATACGCAGTATTTT	CASKDRETDTQYF
-	TRBV29-1	-	TRBJ1-2	TGCAGCGTTGAAGATCCGGACAGTAGCGGCTACACCTTC	CSVEDPDSSGYTF
once	TRBV6-4	-	TRBJ2-3	TGTGCCAGCAGTGACGGGACTAGCACAGATACGCAGTATTTT	CASSDGTSTDTQYF
-	TRBV12-5	TRBD1	TRBJ2-5	TGTGCTAGTGGTCGCGGACAGGGATCGGAGACCCAGTACTTC	CASGRGQGSETQYF
-	TRBV7-9	-	TRBJ1-1	TGTGCCAGCAGCTTAGCGCGGGGGAGGACTGAAGCTTTCTTT	CASSLARGRTEAFF
-	TRBV5-8	-	TRBJ2-3	TGTGCCAGCACCCTTTTGGAGGGGCAGTATTTT	CASTLLEGQYF
-	TRBV6-1	-	TRBJ2-5	TGTGCCAGCTTGGGCGCCAGGGAGACCCAGTACTTC	CASLGARETQYF
few	TRBV7-2	TRBD2	TRBJ2-2	TGTGCCAGCAGGATTGGGGGGGACACCGGGGAGCTGTTTTTT	CASRIGGDTGELFF
-	TRBV2	-	TRBJ2-2	TGTGCCAGCAGTGTTCAGGGGCTGGGGACCGGGGAGCTGTTTTTT	CASSVQGLGTGELFF
few	TRBV2	TRBD1	TRBJ1-1	TGTGCCAGCAGTGCCTGGACAGGGTGGGGAGCTTTCTTT	CASSAWTGWGAFF
-	TRBV30	-	TRBJ2-1	TGTGCCTGGAGTGGGCCGAGGGATGAGCAGTTCTTC	CAWSGPRDEQFF
-	TRBV5-6	-	TRBJ1-3	TGTGCCAGCAGGGGCAGGGCAAGCTCTGGAAACACCATATATTTT	CASRGRASSGNTIYF
-	TRBV5-4	TRBD2	TRBJ2-7	TGTGCCAGCAGCCCGACCGGGACTAGCGCTTTCTACGAGCAGTACTTC	CASSPTGTSAFYEQYF
-	TRBV7-8	-	TRBJ2-2	TGTGCCAGCAGCCGAATACAGGGAACCGGGGAGCTGTTTTTT	CASSRIQGTGELFF
-	TRBV10-3	TRBD2	TRBJ2-3	TGTGCCACTGCCCACCCCAAAGCGGGGCAGACAGATACGCAGTATTTT	CATAHPKAGQTDTQYF
-	TRBV7-2	-	TRBJ2-5	TGTGCCAGCAGCTTTGGCAGGTGGGAGACCCAGTACTTC	CASSFGRWETQYF
-	TRBV5-4	TRBD2	TRBJ2-1	TGTGCCAGCAGCTTGGGGGGGAGCGGGAGAGCCTACAATGAGCAGTTCTTC	CASSLGGSGRAYNEQFF
-	TRBV5-4	TRBD2	TRBJ2-5	TGTGCCAGCAGCTTGCCGGGACTAGCGGCCCAAGAGACCCAGTACTTC	CASSLPGLAAQETQYF
few	TRBV7-8	-	TRBJ1-5	TGTGCCAGCAGCGGGGGGTGGGGCGATCAGCCCCAGCATTTT	CASSGGWGDQPQHF
once	TRBV7-9	-	TRBJ2-7	TGTGCCAGCAGCTTTCTAATAGACGAGCAGTACTTC	CASSFLIDEQYF
-	TRBV6-1	-	TRBJ1-2	TGTGCCAGCAGTGAAGCGCGGGCTGGGTATGGCTACACCTTC	CASSEARAGYGYTF
-	TRBV10-3	-	TRBJ1-1	TGTGCCATCAGTATGGGGGGGACAAAAACTGAAGCTTTCTTT	CAISMGGTKTEAFF
-	TRBV5-1	-	TRBJ1-1	TGCGCCAGCAGCTTGGATCAGAGGGGGATGTCAGCTTTCTTT	CASSLDQRGMSAFF
-	TRBV5-4	TRBD1	TRBJ2-7	TGTGCCAGCAGTTGGACAGGGGGGATCACCTACGAGCAGTACTTC	CASSWTGGITYEQYF
-	TRBV6-5	TRBD2	TRBJ2-5	TGTGCCAGCAGGAGAGCGGGGGCGGGAGAGACCCAGTACTTC	CASRRAGAGETQYF
-	TRBV15	-	TRBJ1-4	TGTGCCACCAGCACCCGGGGATCAACTAATGAAAAACTGTTTTTT	CATSTRGSTNEKLFF
-	TRBV6-1	-	TRBJ2-3	TGTGCCAGCAGTGAAATTGGCAGGCTGGGTAGCACAGATACGCAGTATTTT	CASSEIGRLGSTDTQYF
-	TRBV7-6	TRBD2	TRBJ2-3	TGTGCCAGCAGCTTAGCGGTTGGTAGCGGGACAGATACGCAGTATTTT	CASSLAVGSGTDTQYF
few	TRBV19	-	TRBJ1-4	TGTGCCAGTAGTATGCGAGGGGAAAAACTGTTTTTT	CASSMRGEKLFF
-	TRBV7-2	-	TRBJ1-2	TGTGCCAGCAGCTCCCGCTATGGCTACACCTTC	CASSSRYGYTF
-	TRBV5-6	-	TRBJ1-2	TGTGCCAGCAGCTTGGCCCCGACAGGAAGTCTGGGCTACACCTTC	CASSLAPTGSLGYTF
-	TRBV19	TRBD1	TRBJ2-6	TGTGCCAGTAGTATGGGAACCGGGACAGGCTCTGGGGCCAACGTCCTGACTTTC	CASSMGTGTGSGANVLTF
-	TRBV25-1	-	TRBJ2-7	TGTGCCAGCAGTGAATGGGGCACGGGTTACGAGCAGTACTTC	CASSEWGTGYEQYF
-	TRBV7-9	-	TRBJ2-3	TGTGCCAGCAGCTTGTCATTGAAGCGCTCTAGCACAGATACGCAGTATTTT	CASSLSLKRSSTDTQYF
-	TRBV25-1	-	TRBJ2-5	TGTGCCAGCAGTGAATTCGGGTCAGAGACCCAGTACTTC	CASSEFGSETQYF
once	TRBV6-1	-	TRBJ2-5	TGTGCCAGCAGGGGGCAGGGCGAGACCCAGTACTTC	CASRGQGETQYF
-	TRBV12-5	TRBD1	TRBJ1-1	TGTGCTAGTGGTTTGGCAGGGGGCACTGAAGCTTTCTTT	CASGLAGGTEAFF